This TCR beta chain was recovered during a study of blood T cell repertoires in COVID-19. The overall study: COVID-19 samples collected from the United States, Italy and Spain covered acute and convalescent phases.

The table lists this clone with a count of one. Seattle patients were enrolled while actively infected and followed longitudinally. The CDR3 runs 18 residues. The germline V gene encodes CDR1 PRHDT and CDR2 FYEKMQ (reference sequence). V trimming: 7 bases; J trimming: 6 bases; junction bases outside the gene matches: 16. The assay was immunoSEQ multiplex PCR, and TCRdb's table has in-frame clones only and misses some. The repertoire includes a few hundred thousand clones, 85% to 90% of them detected once, and less than 2% sits in the top ten. The sequencing input was peripheral blood. This chain links TRBV13 with TRBJ1-6, with 9 nucleotides matching TRBD1. The TCR sequence derives from a woman younger than 45 with COVID-19, enrolled during active disease. CDR3 in amino acids: CASTSRPKQGAGNSPLHF. CDR3 coding DNA: TGTGCCAGCACCTCCCGCCCCAAACAGGGGGCGGGTAATTCACCCCTCCACTTT.